The following is a T cell receptor (beta chain) sequence with its context. Its antigen is currently unknown. The data derive from a study of T-cell reconstitution after alpha-beta-depleted transplantation in children. Study outcomes and limitations: Where alpha-beta T cells came from about two months after transplant was reportedly several hundred expanded graft clones.

V lost 10 bases to trimming and J lost 0 bases, with 14 bases between them. The germline V gene encodes CDR1 ENHRY and CDR2 SYGVKD. The CDR3 totals 14 residues. Unique molecular identifiers were incorporated during preparation of the TCRbeta library. TCRdb re-derived calls from the PCR reads in MiXCR, one entry per CDR3 protein. The sample includes some 600,000 distinct CDR3 sequences, over 10% of them seen just once. The clonotype originates from a male patient aged 10 to 17 who had a stem cell transplant for acute myeloid leukemia, so the T cells may come from the graft donor. The sequenced sample was PBMCs, mostly from graft donor cells, obtained 360 days after TCRalphabeta/CD19-depleted stem cell transplant. J is TRBJ2-3 and V is TRBV10-3, with D maybe TRBD2 (6 bases). CDR3 coding DNA: TGTGCCAGCGGGACGAACCCAAGCACAGATACGCAGTATTTT. The encoded protein is CASGTNPSTDTQYF.